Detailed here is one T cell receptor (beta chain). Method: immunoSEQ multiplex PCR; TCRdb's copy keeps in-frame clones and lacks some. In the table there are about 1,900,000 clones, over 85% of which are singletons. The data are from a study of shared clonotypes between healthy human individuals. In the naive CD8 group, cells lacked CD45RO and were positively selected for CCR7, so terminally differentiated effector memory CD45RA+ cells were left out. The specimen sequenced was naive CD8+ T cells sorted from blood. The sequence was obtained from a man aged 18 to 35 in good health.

Here the CDR3 DNA reads TGTGCCAGCAGCCCCCCACTAGATACCGGGGAGCTGTTTTTT. It yields the protein CASSPPLDTGELFF. The J gene is TRBJ2-2, the V gene TRBV7-9; TRBD2 is a possible D gene (5 bases). Trimming stripped 5 bases from V and 5 bases from J, with 12 bases between. The CDR3 consists of 14 residues. Germline CDR1 is SEHNR and CDR2 is FQNEAQ (reference sequence).